This T cell receptor beta chain originates from a study of T cell responses to AZD1222 COVID-19 vaccine. Background on the study: Pooling covered second doses at about 4 or about 12 weeks.

As to this clone: Antigen: not known.

The study's findings and limits: Nearly half of spike-specific TCRs reportedly target variant regions that are unmutated in the B.1.351 and B.1.1.7 variants. Repertoires were sampled only after the peak T cell response. Clonal diversity was possibly underestimated, and white British individuals and females predominated among donors.

Trimming took 6 bases from V and 6 from J, leaving 15 bases between them. The CDR3 is 14 residues long. The germline CDR1 and CDR2 sequences are SGHDN and FVKESK. Here immunoSEQ multiplex PCR was the method, and the copy in TCRdb shows in-frame clones only, minus some. The table lists more than 100,000 clones, 75% to 90% of them singletons, with 2.4% in the top ten. The chain uses TRBV14 and TRBJ2-4; possible D gene TRBD1, 6 bases. The source is an adult in good health. This specimen was peripheral blood, taken on day 0 of AZD1222 vaccination. CDR3 in DNA: TGTGCCAGCAGTCGTCCGGGACAAATAAACATTCAGTACTTC. As protein: CASSRPGQINIQYF.